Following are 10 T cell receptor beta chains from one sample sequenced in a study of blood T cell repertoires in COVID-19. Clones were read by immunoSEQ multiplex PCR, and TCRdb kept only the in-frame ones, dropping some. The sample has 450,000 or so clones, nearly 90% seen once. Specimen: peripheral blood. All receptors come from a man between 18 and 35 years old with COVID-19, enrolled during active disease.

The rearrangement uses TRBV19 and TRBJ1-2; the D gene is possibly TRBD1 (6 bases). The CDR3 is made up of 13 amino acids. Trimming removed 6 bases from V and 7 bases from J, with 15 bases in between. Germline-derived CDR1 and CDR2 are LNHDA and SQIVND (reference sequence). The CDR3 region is CASRTGQMGGYTF. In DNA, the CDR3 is TGTGCCAGTAGGACAGGACAGATGGGTGGCTACACCTTC.

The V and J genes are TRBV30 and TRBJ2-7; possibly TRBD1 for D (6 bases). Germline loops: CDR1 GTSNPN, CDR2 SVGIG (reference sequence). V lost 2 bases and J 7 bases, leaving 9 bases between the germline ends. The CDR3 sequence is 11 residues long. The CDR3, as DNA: TGTGCCTGGAGTCCCGACAGGGAGCAGTACTTC. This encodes CAWSPDREQYF.

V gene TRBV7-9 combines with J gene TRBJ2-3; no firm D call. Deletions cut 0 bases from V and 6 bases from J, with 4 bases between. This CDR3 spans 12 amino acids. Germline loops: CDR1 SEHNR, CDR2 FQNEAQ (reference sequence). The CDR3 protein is CASSLAEDTQYF. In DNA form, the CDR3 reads TGTGCCAGCAGCTTAGCAGAGGATACGCAGTATTTT.

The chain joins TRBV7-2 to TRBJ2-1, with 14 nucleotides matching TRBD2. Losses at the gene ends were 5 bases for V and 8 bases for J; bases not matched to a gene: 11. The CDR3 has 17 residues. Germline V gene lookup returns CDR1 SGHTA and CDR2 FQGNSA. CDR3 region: CASSKAGTSGRRHEQFF. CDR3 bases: TGTGCCAGCAGCAAGGCCGGGACTAGCGGGAGACGGCATGAGCAGTTCTTC.

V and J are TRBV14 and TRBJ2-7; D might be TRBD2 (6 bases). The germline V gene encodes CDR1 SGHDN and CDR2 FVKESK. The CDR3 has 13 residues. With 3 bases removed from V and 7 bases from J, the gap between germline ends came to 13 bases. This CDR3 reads CASSHPRDFEQYF. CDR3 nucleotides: TGTGCCAGCAGCCACCCCAGGGACTTTGAGCAGTACTTC.

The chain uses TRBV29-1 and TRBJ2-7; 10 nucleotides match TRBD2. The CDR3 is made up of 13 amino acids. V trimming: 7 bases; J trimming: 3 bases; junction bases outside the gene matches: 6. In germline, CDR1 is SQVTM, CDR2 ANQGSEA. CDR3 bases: TGCAGCGCGGGGGGACTAGCGAACTACGAGCAGTACTTC. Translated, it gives CSAGGLANYEQYF.

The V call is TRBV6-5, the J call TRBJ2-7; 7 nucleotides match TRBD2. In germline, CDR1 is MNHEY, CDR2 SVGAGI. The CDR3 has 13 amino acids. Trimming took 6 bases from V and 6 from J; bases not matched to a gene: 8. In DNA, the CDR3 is TGTGCCAGCAGGGGGAGGGGAGCGCTCGAGCAGTACTTC. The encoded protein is CASRGRGALEQYF.

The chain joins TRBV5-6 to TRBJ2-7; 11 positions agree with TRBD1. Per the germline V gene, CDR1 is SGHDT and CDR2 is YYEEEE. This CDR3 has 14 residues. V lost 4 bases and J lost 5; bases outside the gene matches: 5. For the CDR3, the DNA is TGTGCCAGCAGCCCGGGACAGGGGGGCCACGAGCAGTACTTC. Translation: CASSPGQGGHEQYF.

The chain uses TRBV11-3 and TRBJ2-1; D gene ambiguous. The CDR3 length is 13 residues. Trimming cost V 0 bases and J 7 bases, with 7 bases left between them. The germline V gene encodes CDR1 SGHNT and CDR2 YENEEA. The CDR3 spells CASSLDQKNEQFF. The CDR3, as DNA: TGTGCCAGCAGCTTAGACCAGAAGAATGAGCAGTTCTTC.

As DNA, the CDR3 is TGTGCCAGCTCACCCGGCAGGGGCCCCAATCAGCCCCAGCATTTT. It yields the protein CASSPGRGPNQPQHF. The chain employs TRBV18 and TRBJ1-5; tentatively, D is TRBD1 (6 bases). The ends were cut back, 3 bases at V and 3 bases at J, with 12 bases in the middle. This CDR3 has 15 amino acids. CDR1 KGHSH and CDR2 LQKENI come from the germline V gene.